This TCR beta chain appears in the sequencing data of a study of Graves' ophthalmopathy and Graves' hyperthyroidism. V lost 5 bases, J lost 5 bases, and 15 bases lay in between. This CDR3 has 14 residues. From germline, CDR1 is SGHTA and CDR2 FQGNSA. This clonotype was counted many times. What it binds is unknown. The hyperthyroidism patients had a new diagnosis of under 2 months' duration and were aged 18 to 65. Amplified material comprised TCR beta CDR3 regions derived from RNA transcripts. Following a first-round RT-PCR that used HTBI primers, a second-round multiplex PCR was carried out. TCRdb fed the multiplex PCR reads into MiXCR, producing one record per CDR3 protein. This table holds 580,000 or so distinct CDR3 sequences, under 45% found once. Study results and caveats: For predicting ophthalmopathy progression, the model had roughly 70% sensitivity and roughly 77% specificity. Among thyroid clonotypes expanded above 0.001 frequency, most also appeared in blood.

J is TRBJ2-5 and V is TRBV7-2; D gene unclear. This TCR was recovered from an adult man with Graves' hyperthyroidism. Sequences were obtained from peripheral blood or thyroid tissue (not recorded which). The CDR3 reads CASSPRLNPETQYF. CDR3 sequence (DNA): TGTGCCAGCAGCCCCCGACTGAATCCGGAGACCCAGTACTTC.